The 26 T cell receptor beta chains below all came from one sample that was sequenced in a study of shared clonotypes between healthy human individuals. Generated by immunoSEQ multiplex PCR, the TCRdb table keeps only in-frame clones and is missing some. In the table there are roughly 700,000 clones, about 92% of which are singletons. Sequenced material: memory CD8+ T cells from PBMCs. Specified subset: CD45RO+ cells pooled with CCR7-negative TemRA cells. The receptors derive from a man aged 18 to 30 in good health. Some clones in this sample may be carry-over from other donors' samples.

V is TRBV9 and J is TRBJ2-7, with TRBD2 matching over 15 bases. Germline-derived CDR1 and CDR2 are SGDLS and YYNGEE. With 3 bases clipped from V and 4 bases from J, the junction kept 2 bases outside the gene matches. The CDR3 contains 15 residues. The CDR3 DNA reads TGTGCCAGCAGCGAGGGACTAGCGGGAGGTTACGAGCAGTACTTC. This gives the protein CASSEGLAGGYEQYF.

The rearrangement joins TRBV28 to TRBJ1-2; 11 bases map to TRBD1. V gave up 1 base and J gave up 0 bases; unmatched junction bases: 7. The length of the CDR3 is 18 residues. The germline gives CDR1 MDHEN, CDR2 SYDVKM. CDR3 in DNA: TGTGCCAGCAGTTTATCCATTCGGGACAGGGGGGCTAACTATGGCTACACCTTC. Translating it yields CASSLSIRDRGANYGYTF.

The chain carries TRBV5-1 and TRBJ2-1; 10 positions agree with TRBD2. J was trimmed by 8 bases and V by 6 bases; bases with no gene match: 11. The V gene's germline CDR1 is SGHRS and CDR2 YFSETQ. The CDR3 runs 15 residues. This CDR3 reads CASNRASGSGDEQFF. In nucleotides, the CDR3 is TGCGCCAGCAATAGGGCTAGCGGGAGCGGCGATGAGCAGTTCTTC.

This sequence joins TRBV5-1 and TRBJ1-1; tentative D call: TRBD1 (5 bases). CDR3 length equals 13 residues. Trimming took off 5 bases at V and 5 bases at J, with 13 bases between the two ends. The germline V gene encodes CDR1 SGHRS and CDR2 YFSETQ. The CDR3 DNA follows: TGCGCCAGCAGGGCGGGACTCCCGACTGAAGCTTTCTTT. Encoded protein: CASRAGLPTEAFF.

V and J are TRBV7-3 and TRBJ1-3; the D is unclear. The germline V gene has CDR1 SGHTA and CDR2 FQGTGA. This CDR3 region has 13 residues. V was cut by 5 bases and J by 3 bases, with 8 bases left in between. For the CDR3, the DNA is TGTGCCAGCAGCCCAGACGGTGGAAACACCATATATTTT. Protein: CASSPDGGNTIYF. The whole variable domain, remainder taken from reference TRBV7-3 and TRBJ1-3, is GAGVSQTPSNKVTEKGKYVELRCDPISGHTALYWYRQSLGQGPEFLIYFQGTGAADDSGLPNDRFFAVRPEGSVSTLKIQRTERGDSAVYLCASSPDGGNTIYFGEGSWLTVV.

CDR3 coding DNA: TGTGCCAGCAGCTCCCCTACGGGACCCTCCTACGAGCAGTACTTC. It codes for CASSSPTGPSYEQYF. V gene TRBV11-2 combines with J gene TRBJ2-7; the D call may be TRBD1 or TRBD2 (5 bases each). Germline V CDR1 and CDR2: SGHAT, FQNNGV. The length of the CDR3 is 15 residues. V was cut by 4 bases and J by 0 bases, with 13 bases left in between.

This chain connects TRBV27 to TRBJ1-5; weak D call: TRBD1 (5 bases). The CDR3 extends over 15 amino acids. Germline V CDR1 and CDR2: MNHEY, SMNVEV (reference sequence). With 1 base removed from V and 2 bases from J, the gap between germline ends came to 9 bases. The chain's CDR3 is CASSLLGGGNQPQHF. CDR3 DNA sequence: TGTGCCAGCAGTTTATTGGGGGGGGGCAATCAGCCCCAGCATTTT.

This clone was detected ten times or more. The genes are TRBV11-2 and TRBJ2-1; D possibly corresponds to TRBD2 (5 bases). Trimming took off 5 bases at V and 12 bases at J, with 11 bases between the two ends. The CDR3 is 11 residues long. Germline V gene data show CDR1 as SGHAT and CDR2 as FQNNGV. The CDR3, as DNA: TGTGCCAGCAGCCTAGCAGGAGGGCAGTTCTTC. Translating it yields CASSLAGGQFF.

Turning to this clone: At one end the junction does not follow the germline gene, possibly because of a read error. V gene TRBV11-2 combines with J gene TRBJ2-7; 7 nucleotides align to TRBD2. The CDR3 has 17 amino acids. The germline V gene encodes CDR1 SGHAT and CDR2 FQNNGV. The CDR3 spells CASSQTQGGEGLHEQYF. CDR3 in DNA: TGCGCCAGCAGCCAGACCCAGGGCGGGGAGGGCCTCCACGAGCAGTACTTC.

The chain links TRBV5-8 to TRBJ1-2; D is unclear. The length of the CDR3 is 16 residues. Looked up from germline, CDR1 is SGHTS and CDR2 is YDEGEE. Trimming left V 3 bases short and J 0 bases short, with 15 bases between. The CDR3 loop reads CASSWDGVLANYGYTF. The CDR3, as DNA: TGTGCCAGCAGCTGGGATGGAGTCCTAGCTAACTATGGCTACACCTTC.

V and J are TRBV5-4 and TRBJ2-7; either TRBD1 or TRBD2 may supply D (6 bases each). Germline loops: CDR1 SGHNT, CDR2 YYREEE (reference sequence). The CDR3 covers 14 residues. The ends were cut back, 1 base at V and 3 bases at J, with 11 bases in the middle. For the CDR3, the DNA is TGTGCCAGCAGCTTGTCCGGGGGCCTCTACGAGCAGTACTTC. This sequence encodes CASSLSGGLYEQYF.

The CDR3 region has the DNA TGTGCCAGCAGCTTTAAGAGCGCAGATACGCAGTATTTT. It codes for CASSFKSADTQYF. V and J are TRBV7-2 and TRBJ2-3; no definite D call. The V end lost 3 bases, the J end lost 4 bases, and 8 bases lay between the germline ends. CDR1 is SGHTA, CDR2 FQGNSA, per germline. CDR3 length: 13 residues.

The chain links TRBV15 to TRBJ1-2; tentatively, D is TRBD1 (6 bases). The V end was cut by 0 bases, the J end by 0 bases, with 14 bases between. The germline gives CDR1 LNHNV, CDR2 YYDKDF (reference sequence). The CDR3 contains 17 residues. The CDR3 DNA reads as TGTGCCACCAGCAGAGATAGGGGGGCCGCGGCTAACTATGGCTACACCTTC. Translated, it gives CATSRDRGAAANYGYTF.

The chain recombines TRBV6-4 with TRBJ2-3; D is ambiguous. Trimming pared 2 bases from V and 2 bases from J, leaving 5 bases between. The CDR3 is 13 residues long. CDR1 is MRHNA, CDR2 SNTAGT, per germline. CDR3 protein: CASSDAPTDTQYF. DNA of the CDR3: TGTGCCAGCAGTGACGCCCCCACAGATACGCAGTATTTT.

The V call is TRBV6-5, the J call TRBJ2-7; D is unresolved. The germline V gene encodes CDR1 MNHEY and CDR2 SVGAGI. The CDR3 has 12 amino acids. The V gene lost 8 bases and the J gene lost 4 bases, with 12 bases spanning the gap. CDR3 region: CASQDAGYEQYF. The CDR3 DNA reads TGTGCCAGCCAGGATGCAGGATACGAGCAGTACTTC.

The genes are TRBV11-2 and TRBJ1-1, with a tentative D call TRBD1 (5 bases). This CDR3 is 13 amino acids long. CDR1 SGHAT and CDR2 FQNNGV come from the germline V gene. V gave up 1 base and J gave up 4 bases, with 7 bases separating them. This CDR3 is CASSLAGVTEAFF. In nucleotides, the CDR3 is TGTGCCAGCAGCTTAGCGGGGGTCACTGAAGCTTTCTTT.

The J gene is TRBJ1-1, the V gene TRBV7-9, with unresolved D. CDR1 and CDR2 from the germline V gene are SEHNR and FQNEAQ (reference sequence). Trimming shortened V by 3 bases and J by 4 bases, and 15 bases separated the two germline ends. CDR3 length: 15 residues. CDR3 sequence reads: CASSFPTGVTTEAFF. The CDR3, as DNA: TGTGCCAGCAGCTTTCCGACCGGGGTGACCACTGAAGCTTTCTTT. The whole variable domain, filled in from reference TRBV7-9 and TRBJ1-1, reads DTGVSQNPRHKITKRGQNVTFRCDPISEHNRLYWYRQTLGQGPEFLTYFQNEAQLEKSRLLSDRFSAERPKGSFSTLEIQRTEQGDSAMYLCASSFPTGVTTEAFFGQGTRLTVV.

The chain combines TRBV7-3 with TRBJ2-1; possible D gene TRBD2, 6 bases. V was clipped by 4 bases and J by 12 bases, with 13 bases between them. This CDR3 has 12 amino acids. CDR1 SGHTA and CDR2 FQGTGA come from the germline V gene. The CDR3 DNA sequence: TGTGCCAGCAGCTCCCCTAGCGTGGGGCAGTTCTTC. Protein sequence: CASSSPSVGQFF.

Concerning this clone: Other DNA sequences within the sample encode an identical CDR3. CDR3 nucleotides: TGTGCCAGCAGCCTGACTAGCCAAGAGACCCAGTACTTC. It specifies CASSLTSQETQYF. The chain couples TRBV4-2 to TRBJ2-5, with TRBD2 as a possible D gene (6 bases). The length of the CDR3 is 13 residues. Germline assignment: CDR1 LGHNA and CDR2 YNFKEQ. V lost 4 bases, J lost 1 base, and 7 bases lay in between.

The rearrangement links TRBV11-2 to TRBJ1-6; D perhaps matches TRBD1 (5 bases). CDR3 length: 13 amino acids. Trimming stripped 5 bases from V and 18 bases from J, with 20 bases between. Germline CDR1 reads SGHAT; CDR2 reads FQNNGV. In DNA form, the CDR3 reads TGTGCCAGCAGCCCTACCATCCGGGACTTTAACCACTTT. It yields the protein CASSPTIRDFNHF.

V usage is TRBV15 and J usage is TRBJ2-1; D is ambiguous. The length of the CDR3 is 16 residues. The V gene's germline CDR1 is LNHNV and CDR2 YYDKDF (reference sequence). The V end was cut by 0 bases, the J end by 4 bases, with 13 bases between. CDR3: CATSRDIQELYNEQFF. The CDR3 DNA is TGTGCCACCAGCAGAGATATCCAGGAACTTTACAATGAGCAGTTCTTC.

In this sample, this clone turned up once. This chain joins TRBV25-1 and TRBJ2-2; D unclear. V dropped 4 bases and J dropped 2 bases, with 2 bases sitting between them. CDR1 and CDR2 from the germline V gene are MGHDK and SYGVNS. There are 12 residues in the CDR3. Written as DNA, the CDR3 is TGTGCCAGCAGTGGTAACACCGGGGAGCTGTTTTTT. Its translation is CASSGNTGELFF. The full variable domain, completed using reference TRBV25-1 and TRBJ2-2, is EADIYQTPRYLVIGTGKKITLECSQTMGHDKMYWYQQDPGMELHLIHYSYGVNSTEKGDLSSESTVSRIRTEHFPLTLESARPSHTSQYLCASSGNTGELFFGEGSRLTVL.

V gene TRBV11-2 combines with J gene TRBJ2-1, with D unresolved. This CDR3 comprises 12 residues. CDR1 is SGHAT, CDR2 FQNNGV, per germline. V was pared by 5 bases and J by 7 bases, with 9 bases between. CDR3 DNA: TGTGCCAGCAGCCTTAGGATTAATGAGCAGTTCTTC. It codes for CASSLRINEQFF. Combining the CDR3 with reference TRBV11-2 and TRBJ2-1 gives the whole variable domain EAGVAQSPRYKIIEKRQSVAFWCNPISGHATLYWYQQILGQGPKLLIQFQNNGVVDDSQLPKDRFSAERLKGVDSTLKIQPAKLEDSAVYLCASSLRINEQFFGPGTRLTVL.

CDR3 protein: CASRQLLMNTEAFF. CDR3 DNA: TGTGCCAGCCGACAGCTTCTAATGAACACTGAAGCTTTCTTT. The chain uses TRBV6-5 and TRBJ1-1; a weak D match, TRBD1 (5 bases). This CDR3 spans 14 amino acids. Deletions cut 8 bases from V and 0 bases from J, with 13 bases between. Germline V lookup: CDR1 MNHEY, CDR2 SVGAGI.

This sequence joins TRBV27 and TRBJ1-5; D is unresolved. V lost 8 bases and J lost 7, with 9 bases in between. This CDR3 has 11 residues. Per germline, CDR1 MNHEY and CDR2 SMNVEV (reference sequence). The CDR3 reads CASELGQPQHF. The CDR3, as DNA: TGTGCCAGCGAACTGGGGCAGCCCCAGCATTTT.

This chain connects TRBV9 to TRBJ2-3, with D possibly being TRBD2 (5 bases). The V gene's germline CDR1 is SGDLS and CDR2 YYNGEE. This CDR3 comprises 15 residues. Trimming removed 4 bases from V and 0 bases from J, with 12 bases in between. Here the CDR3 DNA reads TGTGCCAGCAGCCCCGGGGAGATGAGCACAGATACGCAGTATTTT. It is translated as CASSPGEMSTDTQYF. Using reference TRBV9 and TRBJ2-3 for the parts outside the CDR3, the full variable domain is DSGVTQTPKHLITATGQRVTLRCSPRSGDLSVYWYQQSLDQGLQFLIQYYNGEERAKGNILERFSAQQFPDLHSELNLSSLELGDSALYFCASSPGEMSTDTQYFGPGTRLTVL.